This entry lists 18 T cell receptor beta chains sequenced from one sample in a study of blood T cell repertoires in COVID-19. Generated by immunoSEQ multiplex PCR, the TCRdb table keeps only in-frame clones and is missing some. Of about 68,000 clones in the sample, 80% to 85% are singletons; the top ten hold approximately 8.8%. Sequencing was carried out using peripheral blood. Source of these receptors: a man aged 50 to 60 with active COVID-19.

The genes are TRBV18 and TRBJ1-3; the match to TRBD1 covers 7 bases. The CDR3 contains 17 residues. V trimming: 3 bases; J trimming: 0 bases; junction bases outside the gene matches: 8. The V gene's germline CDR1 is KGHSH and CDR2 LQKENI. In DNA, the CDR3 is TGTGCCAGCTCACCTAGGACAGGAAAGGTCTCTGGAAACACCATATATTTT. Its protein product is CASSPRTGKVSGNTIYF.

This clone was counted a single time. The chain recombines TRBV9 with TRBJ1-3, with 8 bases that match TRBD1. The trim removed 4 bases at V and 4 bases at J, leaving 4 bases unmatched. There are 14 residues in the CDR3. Per the germline V gene, CDR1 is SGDLS and CDR2 is YYNGEE. CDR3 amino acids: CASSSRDRGNTIYF. For the CDR3, the DNA is TGTGCCAGCAGCTCGCGGGACAGGGGAAACACCATATATTTT. The whole variable domain, remainder taken from reference TRBV9 and TRBJ1-3, is DSGVTQTPKHLITATGQRVTLRCSPRSGDLSVYWYQQSLDQGLQFLIQYYNGEERAKGNILERFSAQQFPDLHSELNLSSLELGDSALYFCASSSRDRGNTIYFGEGSWLTVV.

This clone was observed a few times. The CDR3 nucleotides read TGTGCCAGCAGCTTAGGCGGGGATTCACCCCTCCACTTT. It is translated as CASSLGGDSPLHF. The V gene is TRBV7-8, the J gene TRBJ1-6; D gene ambiguous. The V gene lost 1 base and the J gene lost 8 bases, with 6 bases spanning the gap. Germline V lookup: CDR1 SGHVS, CDR2 FQNEAQ. The CDR3 is made up of 13 amino acids.

The rearrangement uses TRBV5-1 and TRBJ2-1, with TRBD2 matching 8 bases. This CDR3 has 17 amino acids. The ends lost 4 bases at V and 0 bases at J; junction bases unmatched: 9. Per germline, CDR1 SGHRS and CDR2 YFSETQ. Here the CDR3 DNA reads TGCGCCAGCAGCCTCGCCGGGGGGGGCGGCTCCTACAATGAGCAGTTCTTC. Translation gives CASSLAGGGGSYNEQFF.

The rearrangement links TRBV9 to TRBJ2-3; perhaps TRBD2 as D (6 bases). With 0 bases removed from V and 4 bases from J, the gap between germline ends came to 9 bases. This CDR3 is built from 14 residues. Germline CDR1 SGDLS, CDR2 YYNGEE. CDR3 sequence reads: CASSVVGEADTQYF. The CDR3 nucleotides read TGTGCCAGCAGCGTAGTAGGGGAGGCAGATACGCAGTATTTT.

This clone was observed a few times. The chain is built from TRBV7-9 and TRBJ1-2; D gene uncertain. Germline-derived CDR1 and CDR2 are SEHNR and FQNEAQ (reference sequence). Trimming shortened V by 2 bases and J by 8 bases, and 9 bases separated the two germline ends. The CDR3 covers 12 residues. CDR3 nucleotide sequence: TGTGCCAGCAGCTTAATACTGAGGGGCTACACCTTC. It translates to CASSLILRGYTF.

The chain couples TRBV5-1 to TRBJ2-5; a weak D match, TRBD2 (5 bases). Germline CDR1 is SGHRS and CDR2 is YFSETQ. V lost 0 bases and J 4 bases, leaving 10 bases between the germline ends. The CDR3 runs to 14 residues. The CDR3 here is CASSLEWGVETQYF. CDR3 nucleotide sequence: TGCGCCAGCAGCTTGGAATGGGGAGTAGAGACCCAGTACTTC.

This chain uses TRBV19 with TRBJ2-1; D may be TRBD2 (6 bases). Trimming stripped 3 bases from V and 10 bases from J, with 10 bases between. The germline gives CDR1 LNHDA, CDR2 SQIVND (reference sequence). CDR3 length equals 12 residues. The CDR3 region has the DNA TGTGCCAGTAGTATTCCAGGGAGGGAGCAGTTCTTC. Encoded protein: CASSIPGREQFF.

V is TRBV19 and J is TRBJ2-1; 8 nucleotides align to TRBD1. The V gene's germline CDR1 is LNHDA and CDR2 SQIVND (reference sequence). The junction had 5 bases not matched to a gene; V was cut back by 9 bases and J by 4 bases. CDR3 length: 13 amino acids. The CDR3 here is CASGTGGYNEQFF. Here the CDR3 DNA reads TGTGCCAGCGGGACAGGAGGATACAATGAGCAGTTCTTC.

The chain employs TRBV7-9 and TRBJ2-1; 9 nucleotides agree with TRBD2. The V segment lost 5 bases and the J segment 9 bases; nucleotides outside the gene matches: 8. The length of the CDR3 is 14 residues. In germline, CDR1 is SEHNR, CDR2 FQNEAQ (reference sequence). CDR3 coding DNA: TGTGCCAGCAGCAGAGCGGGAGGCCGTCCTGAGCAGTTCTTC. Translated: CASSRAGGRPEQFF.

In this sample, this clone turned up once. The chain couples TRBV2 to TRBJ2-3; TRBD2 matches 10 bases. Germline assignment: CDR1 SNHLY and CDR2 FYNNEI. With 7 bases clipped from V and 3 bases from J, the junction kept 28 bases outside the gene matches. The CDR3 length is 22 residues. The CDR3 loop is CASNGPLPRKREGQVLTDTQYF. CDR3 DNA sequence: TGTGCCAGCAACGGGCCCCTCCCGAGGAAGCGGGAGGGCCAGGTATTGACAGATACGCAGTATTTT.

DNA for the CDR3: TGTGCCAGCAGTTACCCCCAATCTGAAGCTTTCTTT. Translation gives CASSYPQSEAFF. The rearrangement joins TRBV6-6 to TRBJ1-1, with D hard to call. V lost 2 bases and J 6 bases, leaving 7 bases between the germline ends. CDR3 length: 12 residues. The germline V gene encodes CDR1 MNHNY and CDR2 SVGAGI (reference sequence).

DNA for the CDR3: TGTGCCAGCAGCTTATTCCTCAGGGTGCAAGAGACCCAGTACTTC. Protein product: CASSLFLRVQETQYF. The V gene is TRBV7-9, the J gene TRBJ2-5; possibly TRBD1 for D (5 bases). The CDR3 sequence is 15 residues long. Germline CDR1 reads SEHNR; CDR2 reads FQNEAQ (reference sequence). V was cut by 2 bases and J by 2 bases, with 12 bases left in between.

The J gene is TRBJ1-2, the V gene TRBV11-2; D call uncertain. V was cut by 0 bases and J by 3 bases, with 17 bases left in between. The CDR3 spans 17 residues. The germline CDR1 and CDR2 sequences are SGHAT and FQNNGV. CDR3 sequence: CASSLDRGIGPDYGYTF. The CDR3, as DNA: TGTGCCAGCAGCTTAGATCGGGGAATAGGGCCGGACTATGGCTACACCTTC.

V usage is TRBV10-1 and J usage is TRBJ2-3; D unclear. Germline CDR1 is WNHNN and CDR2 is SYGVQD (reference sequence). CDR3 length: 13 residues. The V end lost 3 bases, the J end lost 2 bases, and 6 bases lay between the germline ends. The CDR3 nucleotides are TGCGCCAGCAGTGATGAGTACACAGATACGCAGTATTTT. This encodes CASSDEYTDTQYF.

The chain recombines TRBV11-2 with TRBJ1-1; 7 bases agree with TRBD1. With 5 bases clipped from V and 5 bases from J, the junction kept 5 bases outside the gene matches. Germline CDR1 SGHAT, CDR2 FQNNGV. The CDR3 totals 13 residues. CDR3 DNA: TGTGCCAGCAGCCCCCACAGGGGTACTGAAGCTTTCTTT. Amino acids: CASSPHRGTEAFF.

V and J are TRBV10-3 and TRBJ2-1; 9 bases fit TRBD1. The CDR3 runs 18 residues. Germline V gene lookup returns CDR1 ENHRY and CDR2 SYGVKD. Trimming cost V 1 base and J 7 bases; bases outside gene matches: 14. CDR3: CAISEFGRPGQGRNEQFF. CDR3 coding DNA: TGTGCCATCAGTGAGTTTGGTCGCCCGGGACAGGGTAGAAATGAGCAGTTCTTC.

The rearrangement joins TRBV2 to TRBJ1-2; D remains ambiguous. This CDR3 spans 13 amino acids. Between the trimmed V and J ends, which lost 5 bases and 8 bases, there was a span of 15 bases. Germline lookup yields CDR1 SNHLY and CDR2 FYNNEI. The CDR3 region is CASSIGLLGGYTF. CDR3 coding DNA: TGTGCCAGCAGTATCGGACTACTCGGGGGCTACACCTTC.